These 18 T cell receptor beta chains originate from one sample sequenced in a study of neurological immune-mediated disorders. TCRdb re-derived calls from the 5' RACE reads in MiXCR, one entry per CDR3 protein. The data show roughly 18,000 distinct CDR3 sequences, around 15% seen once. Sequences were obtained from CD4+ T cells from blood. These receptors were obtained from a woman in her sixties with HTLV-1-associated myelopathy (HAM/TSP).

This clonotype was seen ten or more times. This chain links TRBV20-1 with TRBJ2-2; maybe TRBD1 (6 bases). CDR3 length: 15 amino acids. Germline loops: CDR1 DFQATT, CDR2 SNEGSKA (reference sequence). Trimming removed 1 base at V and 4 bases at J, with 13 bases between. The chain's CDR3 is CSARGGQRLTGELFF. The CDR3 bases are TGCAGTGCTAGAGGCGGACAGCGCCTCACCGGGGAGCTGTTTTTT.

Many counts were recorded for this clonotype. The chain uses TRBV7-8 and TRBJ2-4; the D gene is possibly TRBD2 (6 bases). The CDR3 covers 13 residues. Germline V gene lookup returns CDR1 SGHVS and CDR2 FQNEAQ. The V gene lost 7 bases and the J gene lost 6 bases, with 13 bases spanning the gap. The CDR3: CASMRGLGNIQYF. In DNA, the CDR3 is TGTGCCAGCATGCGGGGATTGGGAAACATTCAGTACTTC.

This clonotype occurred many times. V usage is TRBV20-1 and J usage is TRBJ2-5, with 7 bases lining up with TRBD2. V shed 6 bases and J 4 bases; nucleotides not matched to a gene: 8. The CDR3 length is 13 residues. Germline CDR1 is DFQATT and CDR2 is SNEGSKA (reference sequence). CDR3 bases: TGCAGTGCCGGACGGGGCGGGAGAGAGACCCAGTACTTC. Translating it yields CSAGRGGRETQYF.

This clonotype occurred many times. This chain connects TRBV6-6 to TRBJ1-1, with no clear D. CDR3 length: 13 amino acids. Per germline, CDR1 MNHNY and CDR2 SVGAGI (reference sequence). Trimming removed 5 bases at V and 6 bases at J, with 13 bases between. The CDR3, as DNA: TGTGCCAGCAGTCCGCGGGGTAGGGCTGAAGCTTTCTTT. Amino acids: CASSPRGRAEAFF.

By share of the sample, this clonotype is medium-sized. The chain employs TRBV5-1 and TRBJ2-2; 8 bases are a match to TRBD1. The CDR3 length is 16 residues. From germline, CDR1 is SGHRS and CDR2 YFSETQ. V dropped 4 bases and J dropped 0; count of bases not matched to a gene: 5. In DNA, the CDR3 is TGCGCCAGCAGCACCGGACAGGGCACGAACACCGGGGAGCTGTTTTTT. This codes for CASSTGQGTNTGELFF.

This clonotype was picked up many times. The gene calls are TRBV20-1 and TRBJ1-2, with a possible D match to TRBD1 (5 bases). Per the germline V gene, CDR1 is DFQATT and CDR2 is SNEGSKA (reference sequence). This CDR3 spans 14 amino acids. Deletions cut 3 bases from V and 3 bases from J, with 14 bases between. Written as DNA, the CDR3 is TGCAGTGCTAGCACCCAGTGGGGGTACTATGGCTACACCTTC. It translates to CSASTQWGYYGYTF.

This clonotype was found a few times. The chain recombines TRBV5-1 with TRBJ2-7; TRBD2 aligns across 8 bases. The V gene's germline CDR1 is SGHRS and CDR2 YFSETQ. The CDR3 sequence is 15 residues long. V was clipped by 2 bases and J by 2 bases; unmatched bases: 6. This CDR3 is CASSFGSGGTYEQYF. The CDR3 bases are TGCGCCAGCAGCTTTGGAAGCGGGGGAACCTACGAGCAGTACTTC.

This clonotype was seen at least ten times. The rearrangement uses TRBV29-1 and TRBJ2-1; TRBD1 matches 9 bases. Germline V gene lookup returns CDR1 SQVTM and CDR2 ANQGSEA. This CDR3 is built from 14 residues. J gave up 6 bases and V 6 bases, and 9 bases lay outside the gene matches. CDR3 region: CSVKKGTGSNEQFF. CDR3 coding DNA: TGCAGCGTCAAAAAAGGGACAGGGAGCAATGAGCAGTTCTTC.

The chain joins TRBV6-1 to TRBJ2-2; 7 bases are a match to TRBD1. The V gene's germline CDR1 is MNHNS and CDR2 SASEGT. The trim removed 5 bases at V and 1 base at J, leaving 1 base unmatched. This CDR3 spans 14 amino acids. The CDR3 loop reads CASSWDRNTGELFF. In DNA, the CDR3 is TGTGCCAGCAGTTGGGACAGGAACACCGGGGAGCTGTTTTTT.

Many counts were recorded for this clonotype. The chain has TRBV19 and TRBJ2-2; D ambiguous. Trimming cost V 7 bases and J 9 bases, with 15 bases left between them. This CDR3 is 13 amino acids long. The germline CDR1 and CDR2 sequences are LNHDA and SQIVND (reference sequence). CDR3 in DNA: TGTGCCAGTAAAGCCAACAGTGACCGGGAGCTGTTTTTT. Translated, it gives CASKANSDRELFF.

This clonotype occurred many times. V usage is TRBV7-2 and J usage is TRBJ2-1; 7 nucleotides match TRBD2. Trimming at V came to 1 base and at J to 6 bases, leaving 9 bases not matched to a gene. This CDR3 region has 16 residues. Looked up from germline, CDR1 is SGHTA and CDR2 is FQGNSA. This CDR3 reads CASSLDGAGRFNEQFF. CDR3 nucleotide sequence: TGTGCCAGCAGCTTAGACGGAGCGGGGAGGTTCAATGAGCAGTTCTTC.

This clonotype was counted at least ten times. The chain uses TRBV11-3 and TRBJ2-5; D ambiguous. This CDR3 is 13 amino acids long. V was trimmed by 5 bases and J by 5 bases, leaving 12 bases between them. Germline CDR1 SGHNT, CDR2 YENEEA. CDR3 DNA sequence: TGTGCCAGCAGCCTAGGATTTTGGGAGACCCAGTACTTC. Its translation is CASSLGFWETQYF.

This clonotype was recorded many times. The chain joins TRBV5-1 to TRBJ2-2; unclear D gene. This CDR3 is built from 14 residues. Trimming removed 0 bases at V and 6 bases at J, with 9 bases between. Germline V gene sequence: CDR1 SGHRS, CDR2 YFSETQ. The CDR3 sequence is CASSLGGPAGELFF. CDR3 nucleotides: TGCGCCAGCAGCTTGGGCGGACCCGCCGGGGAGCTGTTTTTT.

The table lists this clonotype with many counts. In DNA form, the CDR3 reads TGTGCCAGCAGCTTTGGACTAGCGGGAGCCATGAACGAGCAGTACTTC. Its protein product is CASSFGLAGAMNEQYF. The chain uses TRBV5-6 and TRBJ2-7, with 13 bases aligning to TRBD2. Per germline, CDR1 SGHDT and CDR2 YYEEEE. V gave up 2 bases and J gave up 5 bases; unmatched junction bases: 7. The CDR3 length is 16 residues. The complete variable domain, with remaining parts taken from reference TRBV5-6 and TRBJ2-7, reads DAGVTQSPTHLIKTRGQQVTLRCSPKSGHDTVSWYQQALGQGPQFIFQYYEEEERQRGNFPDRFSGHQFPNYSSELNVNALLLGDSALYLCASSFGLAGAMNEQYFGPGTRLTVT.

This clonotype ranks as medium-sized. The chain joins TRBV29-1 to TRBJ2-3, with D uncertain. The V and J ends lost 1 base and 5 bases respectively, with 7 bases between them. This CDR3 is built from 12 residues. Germline CDR1 is SQVTM and CDR2 is ANQGSEA. CDR3 protein: CSVEVGGDTQYF. The CDR3 DNA reads TGCAGCGTTGAAGTAGGCGGAGATACGCAGTATTTT.

This clonotype was picked up a small number of times. The V and J genes are TRBV20-1 and TRBJ1-2; a possible D gene is TRBD1 (6 bases). This CDR3 is 14 amino acids long. Germline loops: CDR1 DFQATT, CDR2 SNEGSKA (reference sequence). V was cut by 1 base and J by 4 bases, with 13 bases left in between. The CDR3 loop reads CSARAGTLGYGYTF. For the CDR3, the DNA is TGCAGTGCTAGAGCCGGGACACTGGGCTATGGCTACACCTTC.

This chain links TRBV6-1 with TRBJ2-3; 9 nucleotides match TRBD2. Trimming removed 7 bases from V and 3 bases from J; junction bases left unmatched: 5. The CDR3 extends over 14 amino acids. The germline V gene encodes CDR1 MNHNS and CDR2 SASEGT. CDR3 amino acids: CASKASGTTDTQYF. CDR3 nucleotide sequence: TGTGCCAGCAAAGCTAGCGGGACGACAGATACGCAGTATTTT.

This clonotype appeared many times. J is TRBJ1-1 and V is TRBV20-1, with D possibly matching TRBD1 (5 bases). The CDR3 totals 14 residues. CDR1 is DFQATT, CDR2 SNEGSKA, per germline (reference sequence). V gave up 4 bases and J gave up 5 bases, with 17 bases separating them. CDR3 loop: CSANPPQGGTEAFF. In DNA, the CDR3 is TGCAGTGCTAATCCGCCGCAGGGTGGGACTGAAGCTTTCTTT.